This entry concerns a single T cell receptor (beta chain). The sample originates from a study of cytomegalovirus exposure and HLA in healthy donors. PCR primers comprised 60 Vbeta and 13 Jbeta primers. TCRdb keeps only in-frame clones here, not all; method: immunoSEQ multiplex PCR. In the table there are 100,000 to 150,000 clones, approximately 8.7% of which are singletons. CDR1 is ENHRY, CDR2 SYGVKD, per germline. With 4 bases clipped from V and 4 bases from J, the junction kept 1 base outside the gene matches. CDR3 size: 14 residues. This rearrangement joins TRBV10-3 to TRBJ2-2; 9 positions agree with TRBD2. The sequence derives from a man aged 35-49 years in good health and CMV-seronegative. Sequences were obtained from PBMCs. CDR3 coding DNA: TGTGCCATCAGTGGCGGGGGGGCCACCGGGGAGCTGTTTTTT. It is translated as CAISGGGATGELFF.